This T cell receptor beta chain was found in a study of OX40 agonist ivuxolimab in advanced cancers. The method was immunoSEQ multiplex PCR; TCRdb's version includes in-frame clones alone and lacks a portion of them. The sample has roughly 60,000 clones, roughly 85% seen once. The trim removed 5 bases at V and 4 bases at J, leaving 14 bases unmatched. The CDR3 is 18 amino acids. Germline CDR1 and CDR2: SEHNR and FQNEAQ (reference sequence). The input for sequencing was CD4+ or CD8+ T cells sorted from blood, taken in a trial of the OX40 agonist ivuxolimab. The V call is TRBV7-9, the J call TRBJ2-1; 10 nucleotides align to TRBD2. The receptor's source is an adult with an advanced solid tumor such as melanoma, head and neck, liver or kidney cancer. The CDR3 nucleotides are TGTGCCAGCAGCACACGCCCCCTTCTAGCGGGAGAGTACAATGAGCAGTTCTTC. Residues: CASSTRPLLAGEYNEQFF.